This note documents a single TCR beta chain sequence. What it recognizes is unknown. The sample belongs to a study of cytomegalovirus exposure and HLA in healthy donors. Primers: 60 Vbeta forward and 13 Jbeta reverse. Clones were sequenced by immunoSEQ multiplex PCR, and TCRdb holds only the in-frame ones, with some missing. The sample holds about 87,000 clones, 65% to 75% seen once. Study-wide findings and caveats: It was reported that the classifier diagnosed cytomegalovirus status with high specificity and sensitivity in both the original and validation cohorts.

This sequence originates from a man younger than 40 in good health and CMV-seropositive. Sequences were obtained from PBMCs.

CDR3 nucleotides: TGCGCCAGCAGCGTAGGGGGCGAAGTCGCTGAAGCTTTCTTT. It yields the protein CASSVGGEVAEAFF. J is TRBJ1-1 and V is TRBV5-1, with 7 bases matching TRBD1. The CDR3 runs 14 residues. J was trimmed by 6 bases and V by 4 bases; bases with no gene match: 9. Germline V CDR1 and CDR2: SGHRS, YFSETQ.